This T cell receptor (beta chain) was recovered during a study of T cell responses to AZD1222 COVID-19 vaccine. Study results and limitations: Among spike-specific TCRs, nearly half reportedly target unmutated variant regions. Donors skewed white British and female; clonal diversity was possibly underestimated.

Concerning this clone: What it recognizes is unknown.

The protocol was immunoSEQ multiplex PCR, while the TCRdb copy is restricted to in-frame clones and leaves out a portion. The sample shows under 110,000 clones, roughly 90% of them seen only once. The CDR3 covers 14 residues. Germline assignment: CDR1 LGHDT and CDR2 YNNKEL (reference sequence). The V gene lost 7 bases and the J gene lost 4 bases, with 14 bases spanning the gap. This chain links TRBV3-1 (or the pseudogene TRBV3-2) with TRBJ1-3; tentative D call: TRBD1 (5 bases). The sequence was obtained from an adult in good health. The sequenced sample was peripheral blood, obtained on day 0 of AZD1222 vaccination. The CDR3, as DNA: TGTGCCAGCACCATAGGGGCGTCAGGAAACACCATATATTTT. Its translation: CASTIGASGNTIYF.